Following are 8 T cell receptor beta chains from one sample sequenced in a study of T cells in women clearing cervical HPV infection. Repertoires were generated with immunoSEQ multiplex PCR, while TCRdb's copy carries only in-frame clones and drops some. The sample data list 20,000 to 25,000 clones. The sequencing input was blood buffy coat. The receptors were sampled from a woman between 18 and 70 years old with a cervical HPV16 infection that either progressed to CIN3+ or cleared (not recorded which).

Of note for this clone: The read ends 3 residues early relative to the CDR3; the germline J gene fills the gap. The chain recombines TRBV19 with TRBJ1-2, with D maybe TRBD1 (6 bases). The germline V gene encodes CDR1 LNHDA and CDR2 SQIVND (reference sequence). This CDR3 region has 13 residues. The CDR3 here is CASSRQGPGDYTF. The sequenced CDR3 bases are TGTGCCAGTAGTAGGCAGGGGCCGGGCGAC.

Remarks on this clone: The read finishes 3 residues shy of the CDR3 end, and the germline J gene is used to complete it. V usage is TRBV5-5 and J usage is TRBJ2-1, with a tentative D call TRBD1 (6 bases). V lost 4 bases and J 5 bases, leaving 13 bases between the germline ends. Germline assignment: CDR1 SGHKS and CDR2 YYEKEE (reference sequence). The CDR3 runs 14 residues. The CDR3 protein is CASSGRDTDNEQFF. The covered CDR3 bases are TGTGCCAGCAGCGGCCGGGACACGGACAATGAG.

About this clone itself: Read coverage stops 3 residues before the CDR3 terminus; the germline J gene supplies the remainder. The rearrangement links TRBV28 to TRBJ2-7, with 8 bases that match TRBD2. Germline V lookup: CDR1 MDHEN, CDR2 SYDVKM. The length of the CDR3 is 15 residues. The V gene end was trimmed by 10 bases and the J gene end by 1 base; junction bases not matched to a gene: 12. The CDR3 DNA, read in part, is TGTGCCACCAAGAGGACCAGCGGGAGTTCCTACGAG. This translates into CATKRTSGSSYE. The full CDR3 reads CATKRTSGSSYEQYF.

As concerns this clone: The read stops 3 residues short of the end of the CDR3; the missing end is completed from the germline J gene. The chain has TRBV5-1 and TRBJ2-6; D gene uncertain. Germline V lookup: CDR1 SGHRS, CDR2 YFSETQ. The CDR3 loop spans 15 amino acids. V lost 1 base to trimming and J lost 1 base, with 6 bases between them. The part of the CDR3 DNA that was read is TGCGCCAGCAGCTTGTTAGGGTCTGGGGCCAACGTC. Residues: CASSLLGSGANV. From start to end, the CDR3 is CASSLLGSGANVLTF.

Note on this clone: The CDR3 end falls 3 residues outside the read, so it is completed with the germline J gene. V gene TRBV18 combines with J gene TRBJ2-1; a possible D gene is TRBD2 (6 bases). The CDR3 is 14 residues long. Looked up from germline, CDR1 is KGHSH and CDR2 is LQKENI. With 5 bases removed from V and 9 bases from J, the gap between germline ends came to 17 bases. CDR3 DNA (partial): TGTGCCAGCTCAGGGGTGCGGGGTGTCGCTGAG. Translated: CASSGVRGVAE. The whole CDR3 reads CASSGVRGVAEQFF. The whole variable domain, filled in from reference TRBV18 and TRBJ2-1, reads NAGVMQNPRHLVRRRGQEARLRCSPMKGHSHVYWYRQLPEEGLKFMVYLQKENIIDESGMPKERFSAEFPKEGPSILRIQQVVRGDSAAYFCASSGVRGVAEQFFGPGTRLTVL.

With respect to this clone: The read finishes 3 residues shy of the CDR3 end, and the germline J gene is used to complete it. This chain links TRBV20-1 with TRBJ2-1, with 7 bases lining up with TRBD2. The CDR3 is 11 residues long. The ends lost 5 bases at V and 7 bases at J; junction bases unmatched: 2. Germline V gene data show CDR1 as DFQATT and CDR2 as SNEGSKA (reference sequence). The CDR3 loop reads CSAARGNEQFF. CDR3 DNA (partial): TGCAGTGCTGCGCGGGGGAATGAG.

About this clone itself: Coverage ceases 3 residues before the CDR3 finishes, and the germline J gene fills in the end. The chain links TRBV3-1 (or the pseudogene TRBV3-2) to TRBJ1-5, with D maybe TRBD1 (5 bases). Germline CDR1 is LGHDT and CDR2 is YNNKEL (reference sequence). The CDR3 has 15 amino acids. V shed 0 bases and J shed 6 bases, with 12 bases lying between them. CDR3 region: CASSQDLAGSQPQHF. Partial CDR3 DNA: TGTGCCAGCAGCCAAGATTTGGCAGGGTCTCAGCCC.

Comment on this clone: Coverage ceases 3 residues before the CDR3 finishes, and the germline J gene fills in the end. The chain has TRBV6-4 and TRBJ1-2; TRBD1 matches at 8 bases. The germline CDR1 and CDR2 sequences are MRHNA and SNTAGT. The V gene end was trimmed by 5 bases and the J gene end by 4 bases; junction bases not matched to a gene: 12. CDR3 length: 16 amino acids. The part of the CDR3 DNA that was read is TGTGCCAGCAGTAAGACAGGGGAGGCGGCTAGCTATGGC. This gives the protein CASSKTGEAASYG. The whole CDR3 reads CASSKTGEAASYGYTF.